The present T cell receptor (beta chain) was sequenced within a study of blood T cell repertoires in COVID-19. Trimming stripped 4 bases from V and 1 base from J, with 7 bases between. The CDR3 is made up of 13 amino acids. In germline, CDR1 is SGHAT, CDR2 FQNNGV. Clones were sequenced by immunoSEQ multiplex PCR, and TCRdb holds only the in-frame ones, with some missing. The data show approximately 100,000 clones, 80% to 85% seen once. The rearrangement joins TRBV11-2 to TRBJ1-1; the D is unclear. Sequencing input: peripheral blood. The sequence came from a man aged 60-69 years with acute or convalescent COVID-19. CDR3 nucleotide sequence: TGTGCCAGCAGCTCCCAGGCGAACACTGAAGCTTTCTTT. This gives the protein CASSSQANTEAFF.